This T cell receptor (beta chain) originates from a study of vaccination and CD4 T cells after COVID-19. Details on this clonotype: The target antigen is unknown.

Cultured CD4+ T cells had their DNA profiled by the Oncomine TCR Beta short-read assay. After culture, CD4+ T cells served as the source for genomic DNA extraction. TCRdb re-called the PCR reads with MiXCR, one entry per CDR3 protein. The sample carries about 16,000 distinct CDR3 sequences, 40% to 50% recorded once. Regarding treatment: approximately 11-day PBMC culture with coronavirus spike peptide pools or control peptides (ViraFEST assay). ViraFEST relied on peptide pools to expand antigen-specific T cells; the TCRs were sequenced afterward. Isolation of CD4+ T cells by negative selection took place after roughly nine days of culture. This sequence was found in a human donor who had recovered from COVID-19. The source material was CD4+ T cells from blood, cultured in vitro, sampled before SARS-CoV-2 vaccination.

CDR3 residues: CASRKREDTGELFF. DNA of the CDR3: TGTGCCAGTAGGAAGCGGGAGGACACCGGGGAGCTGTTTTTT. This chain joins TRBV19 and TRBJ2-2; 9 nucleotides agree with TRBD2. The germline V gene encodes CDR1 LNHDA and CDR2 SQIVND (reference sequence). The V segment lost 6 bases and the J segment 3 bases; nucleotides outside the gene matches: 2. CDR3 size: 14 residues.